Listed here are 19 T cell receptor beta chains from one sample, sequenced in a study of T cells after yellow fever vaccination. A single record per CDR3 protein comes from TCRdb applying MiXCR to the 5' RACE reads. The table shows approximately 510,000 distinct CDR3 sequences, with around a fifth occurring only once. Sequenced here: PBMCs, sampled roughly 23 days after the first yellow fever vaccination. All receptors derive from a man aged 18 to 30 who received the YFV17D yellow fever vaccine.

This clonotype has a handful of counts. The rearrangement joins TRBV2 to TRBJ1-2, with TRBD1 matching over 7 bases. V lost 8 bases and J lost 8; bases outside the gene matches: 8. Germline V gene lookup returns CDR1 SNHLY and CDR2 FYNNEI. This CDR3 has 12 amino acids. The CDR3 coding sequence is TGTGCCAGCCAGGGCAGGGGGGACGGCTACACCTTC. The encoded protein is CASQGRGDGYTF.

The V call is TRBV29-1, the J call TRBJ1-1, with D possibly matching TRBD1 (5 bases). CDR3 size: 14 residues. CDR1 and CDR2 from the germline V gene are SQVTM and ANQGSEA. V lost 6 bases to trimming and J lost 4 bases, with 18 bases between them. In nucleotides, the CDR3 is TGCAGCGTCGCCAACAGGCTTGGGCCCACTGAAGCTTTCTTT. Its protein product is CSVANRLGPTEAFF. Supplemented by reference TRBV29-1 and TRBJ1-1, the full variable domain reads SAVISQKPSRDICQRGTSLTIQCQVDSQVTMMFWYRQQPGQSLTLIATANQGSEATYESGFVIDKFPISRPNLTFSTLTVSNMSPEDSSIYLCSVANRLGPTEAFFGQGTRLTVV.

This clonotype was detected only once. The rearrangement links TRBV19 to TRBJ2-5, with D possibly matching TRBD1 (6 bases). V was clipped by 1 base and J by 5 bases, with 11 bases between them. The CDR3 extends over 14 amino acids. Germline CDR1 and CDR2: LNHDA and SQIVND (reference sequence). CDR3 DNA sequence: TGTGCCAGTAGTATAGTTGGGGGCGTCGAGACCCAGTACTTC. The encoded protein is CASSIVGGVETQYF.

The rearrangement links TRBV20-1 to TRBJ2-5, with TRBD1 matching over 9 bases. J lost 6 bases, V lost 5 bases, and 4 bases had no gene match. This CDR3 has 12 residues. CDR1 and CDR2 from the germline V gene are DFQATT and SNEGSKA (reference sequence). In nucleotides, the CDR3 is TGCAGTGCTCCGGACAGGGGAAAGACCCAGTACTTC. It codes for CSAPDRGKTQYF.

J is TRBJ2-7 and V is TRBV7-2, with 7 bases fitting TRBD2. This CDR3 spans 15 amino acids. In germline, CDR1 is SGHTA, CDR2 FQGNSA. J gave up 0 bases and V 4 bases, and 6 bases lay outside the gene matches. The CDR3 region is CASSSTGGPSYEQYF. The CDR3 nucleotides read TGTGCCAGCAGCTCTACGGGGGGACCCTCCTACGAGCAGTACTTC.

The CDR3 loop is CASSPSWYNEQFF. The CDR3 DNA reads as TGTGCCAGCAGCCCTTCCTGGTACAATGAGCAGTTCTTC. The rearrangement uses TRBV9 and TRBJ2-1; D not resolved. The CDR3 runs 13 residues. Trimming removed 4 bases at V and 4 bases at J, with 9 bases between. The V gene's germline CDR1 is SGDLS and CDR2 YYNGEE.

The chain employs TRBV20-1 and TRBJ1-2, with D unclear. CDR1 DFQATT and CDR2 SNEGSKA come from the germline V gene (reference sequence). V was cut by 6 bases and J by 7 bases, with 15 bases left in between. The CDR3 is made up of 12 amino acids. CDR3 loop: CSAPWGRGGYTF. Written as DNA, the CDR3 is TGCAGTGCCCCGTGGGGTCGGGGTGGCTACACCTTC.

The chain recombines TRBV5-4 with TRBJ2-5, with TRBD2 as a possible D gene (5 bases). The V end lost 3 bases, the J end lost 4 bases, and 22 bases lay between the germline ends. CDR3 length: 17 amino acids. Germline V CDR1 and CDR2: SGHNT, YYREEE (reference sequence). CDR3 loop: CASSSHIGLAGTETQYF. The CDR3 DNA follows: TGTGCCAGCAGCTCCCATATCGGCCTAGCCGGTACAGAGACCCAGTACTTC.

The V call is TRBV7-9, the J call TRBJ2-5, with 9 bases lining up with TRBD1. CDR1 is SEHNR, CDR2 FQNEAQ, per germline (reference sequence). The V and J ends lost 5 bases and 5 bases, in that order; junction bases with no gene match: 9. This CDR3 is 15 amino acids long. CDR3 sequence (DNA): TGTGCCAGCAGCAAGAAGACAGGGGGGCCTGAGACCCAGTACTTC. As protein: CASSKKTGGPETQYF. The complete variable domain, with remaining parts taken from reference TRBV7-9 and TRBJ2-5, reads DTGVSQNPRHKITKRGQNVTFRCDPISEHNRLYWYRQTLGQGPEFLTYFQNEAQLEKSRLLSDRFSAERPKGSFSTLEIQRTEQGDSAMYLCASSKKTGGPETQYFGPGTRLLVL.

The rearrangement links TRBV7-9 to TRBJ2-5; 9 nucleotides line up with TRBD2. The CDR3 is 16 amino acids. From germline, CDR1 is SEHNR and CDR2 FQNEAQ (reference sequence). V trimming: 1 base; J trimming: 2 bases; junction bases outside the gene matches: 5. This CDR3 reads CASSLVRGGLQETQYF. In DNA, the CDR3 is TGTGCCAGCAGCTTAGTGCGGGGGGGCCTTCAAGAGACCCAGTACTTC.

CDR3 sequence (DNA): TGTGCCAGCATACCAGGGGTTAACACTGAAGCTTTCTTT. The encoded protein is CASIPGVNTEAFF. The genes are TRBV7-9 and TRBJ1-1; perhaps TRBD1 as D (6 bases). This CDR3 contains 13 residues. Deletions cut 7 bases from V and 2 bases from J, with 11 bases between. Germline V gives CDR1 SEHNR, CDR2 FQNEAQ (reference sequence).

This clonotype was counted between two and nine times. V is TRBV7-9 and J is TRBJ2-1; D unclear. V was cut by 0 bases and J by 10 bases, with 4 bases left in between. The length of the CDR3 is 11 residues. The V gene's germline CDR1 is SEHNR and CDR2 FQNEAQ (reference sequence). CDR3: CASSLAQEQFF. The CDR3 nucleotides read TGTGCCAGCAGCTTAGCGCAGGAGCAGTTCTTC.

The chain uses TRBV20-1 and TRBJ2-3; a possible D gene is TRBD2 (7 bases). The length of the CDR3 is 14 residues. Trimming stripped 3 bases from V and 5 bases from J, with 15 bases between. CDR1 is DFQATT, CDR2 SNEGSKA, per germline (reference sequence). The DNA for the CDR3 is TGCAGTGCTAGGGGGGGGGGGCTAGTAGATACGCAGTATTTT. It specifies CSARGGGLVDTQYF.

This clonotype was observed a few times. The V call is TRBV12-5, the J call TRBJ2-1; D possibly corresponds to TRBD2 (5 bases). V dropped 0 bases and J dropped 2 bases, with 11 bases sitting between them. Germline V gene lookup returns CDR1 LGHNT and CDR2 FRNRAP. This CDR3 spans 16 amino acids. The DNA for the CDR3 is TGTGCTAGTGGTTTGGTAACCGGGGAGCCCTACAATGAGCAGTTCTTC. This encodes CASGLVTGEPYNEQFF.

This clonotype was seen more than once but under ten times. The genes are TRBV6-1 and TRBJ2-5; TRBD2 matches 7 bases. Trimming removed 2 bases from V and 2 bases from J; junction bases left unmatched: 14. There are 18 residues in the CDR3. In germline, CDR1 is MNHNS, CDR2 SASEGT. The CDR3 loop is CASSEMGYVGGGQETQYF. CDR3 bases: TGTGCCAGCAGTGAAATGGGCTATGTAGGCGGGGGACAAGAGACCCAGTACTTC.

The rearrangement uses TRBV4-1 and TRBJ1-2, with D perhaps matching TRBD1 (5 bases). Germline assignment: CDR1 MGHRA and CDR2 YSYEKL. The CDR3 length is 13 residues. Trimming left V 2 bases short and J 7 bases short, with 11 bases between. As DNA, the CDR3 is TGCGCCAGCAGCCAACTGGGGCTCAGTGGCTACACCTTC. Translated, it gives CASSQLGLSGYTF.

This clonotype was observed a few times. The genes are TRBV9 and TRBJ2-3, with 9 bases aligning to TRBD2. The CDR3 extends over 15 amino acids. V gave up 2 bases and J gave up 4 bases; unmatched junction bases: 5. Germline CDR1 and CDR2: SGDLS and YYNGEE. DNA for the CDR3: TGTGCCAGCAGCGTGGGCGGGGGGGCCCCAGATACGCAGTATTTT. It encodes CASSVGGGAPDTQYF.

In nucleotides, the CDR3 is TGTGCCAGCAGCTTGGCCACGAACCAGGGTCTGGAGACCCAGTACTTC. Translated, it gives CASSLATNQGLETQYF. The V call is TRBV5-6, the J call TRBJ2-5; a weak D match, TRBD1 (5 bases). This CDR3 contains 16 residues. Germline V gene sequence: CDR1 SGHDT, CDR2 YYEEEE. V was pared by 0 bases and J by 5 bases, with 17 bases between.

This clonotype was observed many times. CDR3 in amino acids: CASSQPGELFF. The CDR3 coding sequence is TGTGCCAGCAGCCAACCCGGGGAGCTGTTTTTT. The chain employs TRBV3-1 and TRBJ2-2; D gene unclear. From germline, CDR1 is LGHDT and CDR2 YNNKEL (reference sequence). V lost 2 bases, J lost 6 bases, and 1 base lay in between. The CDR3 has 11 residues.